Shown below are 15 T cell receptor beta chains from a single sample sequenced in a study of post-analysis software for immune sequencing data. Sequencing libraries made from TCR beta cDNA carried unique molecular identifiers. A single record per CDR3 protein comes from TCRdb applying MiXCR to the PCR reads. The sample has 650,000 to 900,000 distinct CDR3 sequences, under 60% seen once. Their antigen targets remain unknown. Study-wide findings and caveats: Five TRBV segments were significantly more frequent in patients than in controls. TRBV5-6, TRBV5-1 and TRBV20-1 were among these segments.

The specimen sequenced was blood. The receptors come from a girl aged 5-17 years with multiple sclerosis.

The J gene is TRBJ2-7, the V gene TRBV27, with 10 bases aligning to TRBD2. This CDR3 has 17 amino acids. Germline V gives CDR1 MNHEY, CDR2 SMNVEV (reference sequence). The J segment lost 2 bases and the V segment lost 0 bases, leaving 7 bases of the junction unmatched. CDR3 nucleotide sequence: TGTGCCAGCAGTTTATCGAGGGTAGCGGGAGGCCCCTACGAGCAGTACTTC. It translates to CASSLSRVAGGPYEQYF.

This clonotype was counted at least ten times. This chain joins TRBV15 and TRBJ2-5; weak D call: TRBD1 (5 bases). V was clipped by 4 bases and J by 4 bases, with 13 bases between them. The germline gives CDR1 LNHNV, CDR2 YYDKDF (reference sequence). CDR3 length: 14 amino acids. The CDR3 is CATSKTGVIETQYF. The CDR3 DNA reads as TGTGCCACCAGCAAAACAGGAGTAATAGAGACCCAGTACTTC.

A note on this clonotype: One end of the junction does not line up with germline, which may come from a read error. This chain joins TRBV29-1 and TRBJ1-2; D unclear. This CDR3 has 11 residues. The V gene's germline CDR1 is SQVTM and CDR2 ANQGSEA. The CDR3 nucleotides are TGCAGCGTTGACACCAACTATGGCCACACCTTC. Residues: CSVDTNYGHTF.

This clonotype occurred a few times. The rearrangement links TRBV7-2 to TRBJ2-7; perhaps TRBD2 as D (6 bases). The CDR3 length is 16 residues. V was cut by 0 bases and J by 5 bases, with 17 bases left in between. Looked up from germline, CDR1 is SGHTA and CDR2 is FQGNSA. The DNA of the CDR3 is TGTGCCAGCAGCTTAGCGGCTAGCGACCGTCGCAACGAGCAGTACTTC. It codes for CASSLAASDRRNEQYF.

This CDR3 reads CASSFPLAVAKNIQYF. As DNA, the CDR3 is TGTGCCAGCAGCTTTCCTCTAGCGGTAGCCAAAAACATTCAGTACTTC. The V gene is TRBV11-3, the J gene TRBJ2-4, with 7 bases lining up with TRBD2. V lost 3 bases to trimming and J lost 0 bases; unmatched junction nucleotides: 5. The CDR3 is 16 amino acids. The germline gives CDR1 SGHNT, CDR2 YENEEA.

The J gene is TRBJ2-3, the V gene TRBV12-3 or TRBV12-4; perhaps TRBD2 as D (6 bases). The V and J ends lost 8 bases and 3 bases respectively, with 18 bases between them. The CDR3 covers 15 residues. The CDR3 nucleotides are TGTGCCAGCTCTAGGAGGGAGGAAGGGACAGATACGCAGTATTTT. This gives the protein CASSRREEGTDTQYF.

This clonotype was counted at least ten times. This chain connects TRBV20-1 to TRBJ2-7, with D possibly TRBD2 on 6 matching bases. Germline CDR1 is DFQATT and CDR2 is SNEGSKA (reference sequence). The CDR3 sequence is 12 residues long. The V gene lost 3 bases and the J gene lost 5 bases, with 11 bases spanning the gap. This CDR3 is CSARSGAHEQYF. Written as DNA, the CDR3 is TGCAGTGCTAGGTCGGGAGCTCACGAGCAGTACTTC.

The gene calls are TRBV5-1 and TRBJ2-5; 12 bases map to TRBD2. Germline CDR1 SGHRS, CDR2 YFSETQ. This CDR3 contains 17 residues. V shed 4 bases and J 0 bases; nucleotides not matched to a gene: 7. In DNA form, the CDR3 reads TGCGCCAGCAGCATAATAGGACTAGCGGGAAACCAAGAGACCCAGTACTTC. This translates into CASSIIGLAGNQETQYF.

The chain links TRBV4-1 to TRBJ1-5; D is ambiguous. The germline gives CDR1 MGHRA, CDR2 YSYEKL. V lost 0 bases and J lost 7, with 7 bases in between. CDR3 size: 13 residues. Here the CDR3 reads CASSQERSQPQHF. The CDR3 nucleotides read TGCGCCAGCAGCCAAGAGAGGTCCCAGCCCCAGCATTTT.

This clonotype was counted a few times. This sequence joins TRBV12-3 or TRBV12-4 and TRBJ2-3; possibly TRBD2 for D (5 bases). The V gene lost 4 bases and the J gene lost 3 bases, with 17 bases spanning the gap. CDR3 length: 16 amino acids. The CDR3 nucleotides read TGTGCCAGCAGTTCCCCTTATCGGGGTCGGACAGATACGCAGTATTTT. It is translated as CASSSPYRGRTDTQYF.

This clonotype was seen a single time. The genes are TRBV7-3 and TRBJ1-6; D gene uncertain. Germline CDR1 SGHTA, CDR2 FQGTGA. Trimming left V 1 base short and J 7 bases short, with 5 bases between. The CDR3 loop spans 13 amino acids. The CDR3 here is CASSLNGNSPLHF. The CDR3 DNA follows: TGTGCCAGCAGCTTAAATGGGAATTCACCCCTCCACTTT. Variable domain in full (rest from reference TRBV7-3 and TRBJ1-6): GAGVSQTPSNKVTEKGKYVELRCDPISGHTALYWYRQSLGQGPEFLIYFQGTGAADDSGLPNDRFFAVRPEGSVSTLKIQRTERGDSAVYLCASSLNGNSPLHFGNGTRLTVT.

This chain joins TRBV11-2 and TRBJ1-1, with D perhaps matching TRBD1 (5 bases). The V and J ends lost 1 base and 11 bases respectively, with 11 bases between them. CDR1 and CDR2 (germline): SGHAT, FQNNGV. CDR3 size: 12 residues. This chain's CDR3 is CASSLAGLGAFF. CDR3 nucleotides: TGTGCCAGCAGCTTAGCAGGGCTTGGGGCTTTCTTT.

This chain uses TRBV5-1 with TRBJ1-1; 7 positions match TRBD1. This CDR3 is built from 15 residues. Germline values: CDR1 SGHRS, CDR2 YFSETQ. The V segment lost 3 bases and the J segment 5 bases; nucleotides outside the gene matches: 10. The CDR3 sequence is CASSWFPGGETEAFF. CDR3 nucleotide sequence: TGCGCCAGCAGCTGGTTTCCAGGGGGAGAGACTGAAGCTTTCTTT.

The V call is TRBV29-1, the J call TRBJ2-1; D is possibly TRBD1 or TRBD2 (6 bases each). Between the trimmed V and J ends, which lost 4 bases and 7 bases, there was a span of 14 bases. CDR1 and CDR2 (germline): SQVTM, ANQGSEA. CDR3 length equals 13 residues. CDR3 protein: CSVGPTRGNEQFF. CDR3 bases: TGCAGCGTTGGTCCGACTAGGGGGAATGAGCAGTTCTTC.

The rearrangement joins TRBV30 to TRBJ1-2; no definite D call. The germline gives CDR1 GTSNPN, CDR2 SVGIG (reference sequence). The CDR3 has 15 residues. V dropped 0 bases and J dropped 4 bases, with 15 bases sitting between them. The CDR3 protein is CAWSVLGSLSYGYTF. The CDR3 bases are TGTGCCTGGAGTGTACTCGGGTCGCTAAGCTATGGCTACACCTTC.